The clone carrying this T cell receptor beta chain was recorded many times. TCR beta CDR3 region amplification was performed from RNA transcripts. HTBI primers were used for first-round RT-PCR of the TCR CDR3. TCRdb fed the multiplex PCR reads into MiXCR, producing one record per CDR3 protein. This sample has 200,000 or so distinct CDR3 sequences; roughly a sixth occur once, and the top ten carry around 48%. This record comes from a study of T cells in Graves' hyperthyroidism and ophthalmopathy. The CDR3 is made up of 13 amino acids. V lost 2 bases and J 4 bases, leaving 7 bases between the germline ends.

The specimen sequenced was blood. This rearrangement joins TRBV12-3 or TRBV12-4 to TRBJ2-3; D perhaps matches TRBD2 (5 bases). The clonotype originates from a woman aged 45-65 years with Graves' hyperthyroidism. The CDR3 loop reads CASSLSEADTQYF. The CDR3 DNA is TGTGCCAGCAGTTTATCGGAGGCAGATACGCAGTATTTT.